This T cell receptor (beta chain) was identified in a study of graft-versus-host responses after intestinal transplantation (dated by TCRdb to about 2021). Background for the entire study: The transplants that recipients received were multivisceral, liver-intestinal, or isolated intestinal. Every recipient was given anti-thymocyte globulin induction, followed by around three years of maintenance tacrolimus and steroids. Graft-versus-host and host-versus-graft alloreactive T cell clones were tracked in the graft, circulation and bone marrow after intestinal transplantation using bulk TCR-beta CDR3 sequencing. Alloreactive clones were identified by sequencing pre-transplant mixed lymphocyte reaction products and comparing them with unstimulated pre-transplant donor and recipient T cells. A cohort of 24 intestinal transplant recipients, including one retransplant, was enrolled, and a few patients lacking pretransplant specimens were excluded. Donor T cell macrochimerism was defined as a peak of at least 4% donor T cells among recipient peripheral blood mononuclear cells. Samples from a few later patients were sequenced in-house on an Illumina MiSeq with MiXCR processing rather than by the commercial service.

V and J lose 1 base and 0 bases, and a span of 9 bases separates them. Inclusive of the bounding cysteine and phenylalanine, the CDR3 is 15 residues long. Only the CDR3 portion is preserved as DNA: 45 bases, with reading frame beginning at the first base. CDR1 and CDR2 were assigned from the germline V gene (reference sequence) as LNHDA and SQIVND. Blood samples were collected up to 4 times in the first month after transplant and then at least monthly when available. What the study reported, not specific to this receptor: The relatively low number and heterogeneity of intestinal transplant patients limited the conclusions. Early after transplant, peak levels of circulating GvH clones were associated with declines in HvG clones. GvH clones were found in recipient bone marrow, and some of the GvH clones appeared earlier in ileal mucosa or blood, which is consistent with an intestinal mucosal origin. In patients with donor T cell macrochimerism, the allografts had high GvH to HvG T cell clonal ratios.

Library construction relied on the immunoSEQ multiplex PCR assay. Adaptive Biotechnologies carried out high-throughput TCR-beta CDR3 sequencing of genomic DNA for most patients. The study's processing was this. Adaptive's ImmunoSEQ software supplied the TCR sequencing data for more than 15 patients, while MiXCR and VDJtools were used to process three other patients. CDR3 nucleotide sequences shared by donor and recipient were removed because the origin of these sequences could not be assigned. Alloreactive clones required at least 2-fold expansion over unstimulated cells and minimum CFSE-low frequency of 0.002% (template counts) or 0.001% (read counts). Clones were considered mappable if detected in sequenced pre-transplant spleen, lymph node, or MLR CFSE-low populations of the donor or recipient. The cumulative frequency of alloreactive clones was calculated as a percentage of all sequences, weighted by copy number. TCRdb carries this immuneACCESS record with in-frame sequences only. Its versions omit some clonotypes, under half of them owing to an unresolved V gene in the studies checked, with the rest unexplained. D and trimming were read from the DNA, whereas the V and J calls and clone size are those reported in that table. The sample profile shows about 40,000 clones; about 90% of them were found once. Together, the top ten hold 2% to 2.5% of the sample.

A word on this clone: What antigen it recognizes has not been identified. It has no much larger one-base neighbor in the sample; base qualities were not kept.

The chain joins TRBV19 to TRBJ1-1; the D gene identity is not certain. The source material was PBMCs, sampled roughly 300 days after intestinal transplant. This clonotype originated in a human patient who received an intestinal transplant, so some T cells may come from the graft donor. This receptor has the CDR3 CASSIVGTVNTEAFF. The sequence in DNA is TGTGCCAGTAGTATAGTAGGAACGGTGAACACTGAAGCTTTCTTT.